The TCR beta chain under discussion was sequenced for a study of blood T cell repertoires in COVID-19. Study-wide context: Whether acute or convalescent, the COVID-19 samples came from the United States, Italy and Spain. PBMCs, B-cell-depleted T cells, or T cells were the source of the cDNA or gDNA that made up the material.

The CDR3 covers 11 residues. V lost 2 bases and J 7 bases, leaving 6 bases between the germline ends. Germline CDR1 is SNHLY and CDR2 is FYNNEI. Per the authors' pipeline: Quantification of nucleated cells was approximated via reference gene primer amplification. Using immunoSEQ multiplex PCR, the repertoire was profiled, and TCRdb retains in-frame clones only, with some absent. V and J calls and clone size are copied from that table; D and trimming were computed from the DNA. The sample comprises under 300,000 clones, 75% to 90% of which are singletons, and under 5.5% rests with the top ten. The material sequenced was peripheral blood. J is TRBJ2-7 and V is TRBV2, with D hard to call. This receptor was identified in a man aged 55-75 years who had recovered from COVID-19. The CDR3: CASSEWPEQYF. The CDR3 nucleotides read TGTGCCAGCAGTGAATGGCCGGAGCAGTACTTC.